One and the same sample provided the 15 T cell receptor beta chains below, sequenced in a study of T cell responses to AZD1222 COVID-19 vaccine. Assay: immunoSEQ multiplex PCR; the TCRdb copy retains only in-frame clones and omits some. The sample contains about 150,000 clones, roughly 90% of which appear only once. This material consisted of peripheral blood, taken on day 0 of AZD1222 vaccination. The receptors stem from an adult in good health.

This clone is a singleton in its sample. Written as DNA, the CDR3 is TGCGCCAGCAGCCGCGGATGGGGGTCAGGCACTGAAGCTTTCTTT. Its protein product is CASSRGWGSGTEAFF. The genes are TRBV4-3 and TRBJ1-1; TRBD1 might be the D (5 bases). There are 15 residues in the CDR3. CDR1 and CDR2 (germline): LGHNA, YSLEER. V shed 4 bases and J shed 4 bases, with 16 bases lying between them.

V and J are TRBV10-1 and TRBJ1-4, with TRBD1 as a possible D gene (5 bases). The germline CDR1 and CDR2 sequences are WNHNN and SYGVQD (reference sequence). CDR3 length equals 12 residues. The germline V and J ends were trimmed by 3 bases and 10 bases, with 9 bases remaining between them. The CDR3, as DNA: TGCGCCAGCAGTGACTCAAGGGGAAAACTGTTTTTT. It specifies CASSDSRGKLFF.

This rearrangement joins TRBV18 to TRBJ1-1; a possible D gene is TRBD1 (5 bases). Germline CDR1 is KGHSH and CDR2 is LQKENI. Between the trimmed V and J ends, which lost 8 bases and 4 bases, there was a span of 14 bases. The CDR3 runs 13 residues. The CDR3 loop is CASRQGALTEAFF. CDR3 DNA: TGTGCCAGCCGACAAGGGGCGCTCACTGAAGCTTTCTTT.

This chain uses TRBV10-3 with TRBJ1-2; TRBD1 is a possible D gene (5 bases). The CDR3 length is 14 residues. Trimming cost V 5 bases and J 8 bases, with 18 bases left between them. Germline-derived CDR1 and CDR2 are ENHRY and SYGVKD. CDR3 amino acids: CAISKGSRDEGYTF. The CDR3 DNA reads as TGTGCCATCAGTAAAGGCAGCAGGGATGAGGGCTACACCTTC.

J is TRBJ2-1 and V is TRBV7-2; tentative D call: TRBD1 (6 bases). CDR1 is SGHTA and CDR2 is FQGNSA in the germline V gene. The germline V and J ends were trimmed by 3 bases and 12 bases, with 21 bases remaining between them. The CDR3 sequence is 15 residues long. CDR3 in amino acids: CASSLSIIEGDRQFF. The CDR3 DNA reads as TGTGCCAGCAGCTTGAGTATAATTGAGGGGGATCGGCAGTTCTTC.

The rearrangement links TRBV5-1 to TRBJ2-6; D assignment may be TRBD1 or TRBD2 (5 bases each). Germline CDR1 is SGHRS and CDR2 is YFSETQ. The CDR3 extends over 16 amino acids. Trimming shortened V by 2 bases and J by 4 bases, and 13 bases separated the two germline ends. CDR3 loop: CASSLDGAWGANVLTF. In DNA, the CDR3 is TGCGCCAGCAGCTTAGACGGGGCCTGGGGGGCCAACGTCCTGACTTTC.

The gene calls are TRBV5-1 and TRBJ2-2; TRBD1 might be the D (5 bases). This CDR3 is 15 amino acids long. Deletions cut 0 bases from V and 7 bases from J, with 13 bases between. Germline CDR1 and CDR2: SGHRS and YFSETQ. The CDR3 region is CASSLGQPGGGELFF. The CDR3 DNA is TGCGCCAGCAGCTTGGGACAGCCGGGCGGCGGGGAGCTGTTTTTT.

This chain connects TRBV18 to TRBJ1-5, with TRBD1 identical over 9 bases. Germline V gene data show CDR1 as KGHSH and CDR2 as LQKENI. V shed 8 bases and J 6 bases; nucleotides not matched to a gene: 5. This CDR3 has 13 residues. The CDR3 DNA sequence: TGTGCCAGCAAACAGGGGGCTGGTCAGCCCCAGCATTTT. Protein product: CASKQGAGQPQHF.

The chain combines TRBV6-5 with TRBJ1-1; no definite D call. CDR1 is MNHEY, CDR2 SVGAGI, per germline. V lost 2 bases to trimming and J lost 2 bases, with 12 bases between them. There are 15 residues in the CDR3. CDR3 in DNA: TGTGCCAGCAGTTACAGCGGCCTTCCTAACACTGAAGCTTTCTTT. Amino acid sequence: CASSYSGLPNTEAFF.

The gene calls are TRBV7-2 and TRBJ2-1, with D uncertain. Per the germline V gene, CDR1 is SGHTA and CDR2 is FQGNSA. The CDR3 covers 13 residues. Trimming shortened V by 2 bases and J by 5 bases, and 7 bases separated the two germline ends. DNA of the CDR3: TGTGCCAGCAGCTTATCACGAAACAATGAGCAGTTCTTC. The encoded protein is CASSLSRNNEQFF. Using reference TRBV7-2 and TRBJ2-1 for the parts outside the CDR3, the full variable domain is GAGVSQSPSNKVTEKGKDVELRCDPISGHTALYWYRQSLGQGLEFLIYFQGNSAPDKSGLPSDRFSAERTGGSVSTLTIQRTQQEDSAVYLCASSLSRNNEQFFGPGTRLTVL.

V usage is TRBV19 and J usage is TRBJ2-1; 11 positions match TRBD2. Germline V gene sequence: CDR1 LNHDA, CDR2 SQIVND (reference sequence). The V gene end was trimmed by 6 bases and the J gene end by 1 base; junction bases not matched to a gene: 5. This CDR3 contains 16 residues. For the CDR3, the DNA is TGTGCCAGTAGCCGGGGACTAGCGGATTCCTACAATGAGCAGTTCTTC. Its translation: CASSRGLADSYNEQFF. Using reference TRBV19 and TRBJ2-1 for the parts outside the CDR3, the full variable domain is DGGITQSPKYLFRKEGQNVTLSCEQNLNHDAMYWYRQDPGQGLRLIYYSQIVNDFQKGDIAEGYSVSREKKESFPLTVTSAQKNPTAFYLCASSRGLADSYNEQFFGPGTRLTVL.

This clone was seen a handful of times. The V gene is TRBV5-4, the J gene TRBJ1-2; TRBD1 might be the D (5 bases). This CDR3 region has 13 residues. The germline CDR1 and CDR2 sequences are SGHNT and YYREEE (reference sequence). Between the trimmed V and J ends, which lost 1 base and 6 bases, there was a span of 10 bases. Here the CDR3 reads CASSLWAGNGYTF. In DNA form, the CDR3 reads TGTGCCAGCAGCTTGTGGGCAGGGAATGGCTACACCTTC.

This clone was seen only a few times. The V gene is TRBV5-5, the J gene TRBJ2-2, with D tentatively TRBD1 or TRBD2 (5 bases each). V lost 4 bases, J lost 1 base, and 17 bases lay in between. CDR3 length: 17 amino acids. Per germline, CDR1 SGHKS and CDR2 YYEKEE (reference sequence). CDR3 sequence: CASSPAGGLRNTGELFF. The CDR3 DNA sequence: TGTGCCAGCAGCCCCGCTGGGGGTCTAAGGAACACCGGGGAGCTGTTTTTT.

This clone was recorded once. The rearrangement uses TRBV9 and TRBJ2-3; the D is unclear. The CDR3 runs to 13 residues. Per germline, CDR1 SGDLS and CDR2 YYNGEE. V was pared by 3 bases and J by 0 bases, with 5 bases between. CDR3 nucleotide sequence: TGTGCCAGCAGCGCCAGTAGCACAGATACGCAGTATTTT. It yields the protein CASSASSTDTQYF.

V and J are TRBV11-1 and TRBJ1-2; TRBD1 might be the D (5 bases). The CDR3 spans 14 residues. Germline CDR1 and CDR2: SGHAT and FQDESV (reference sequence). Trimming took 3 bases from V and 3 from J, leaving 11 bases between them. For the CDR3, the DNA is TGTGCCAGCAGCTTTTTAGGGGTCGACTATGGCTACACCTTC. As protein: CASSFLGVDYGYTF.